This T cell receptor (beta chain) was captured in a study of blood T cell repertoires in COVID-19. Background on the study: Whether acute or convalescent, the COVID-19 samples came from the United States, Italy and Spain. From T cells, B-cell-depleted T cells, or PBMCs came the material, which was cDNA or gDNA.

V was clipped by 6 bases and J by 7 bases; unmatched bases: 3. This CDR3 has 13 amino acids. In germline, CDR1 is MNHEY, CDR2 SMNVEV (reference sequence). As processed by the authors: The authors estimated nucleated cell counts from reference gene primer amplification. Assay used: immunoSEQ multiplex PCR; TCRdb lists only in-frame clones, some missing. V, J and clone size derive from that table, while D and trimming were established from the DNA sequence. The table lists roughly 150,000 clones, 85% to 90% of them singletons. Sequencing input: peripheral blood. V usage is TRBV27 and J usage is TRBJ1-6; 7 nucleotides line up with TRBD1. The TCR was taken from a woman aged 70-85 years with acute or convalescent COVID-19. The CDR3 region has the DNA TGTGCCAGCAGGGCAGGGGGAAATTCACCCCTCCACTTT. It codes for CASRAGGNSPLHF.